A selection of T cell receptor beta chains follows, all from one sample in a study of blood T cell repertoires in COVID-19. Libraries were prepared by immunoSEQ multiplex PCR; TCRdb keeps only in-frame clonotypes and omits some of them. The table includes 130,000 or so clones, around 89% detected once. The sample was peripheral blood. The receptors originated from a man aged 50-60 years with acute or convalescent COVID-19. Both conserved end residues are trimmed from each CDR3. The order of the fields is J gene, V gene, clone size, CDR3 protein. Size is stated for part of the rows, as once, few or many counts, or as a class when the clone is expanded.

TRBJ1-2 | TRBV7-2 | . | ASSFTGYGYT
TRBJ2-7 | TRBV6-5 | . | ASSYSAGVPIEQY
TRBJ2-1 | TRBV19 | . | ASSNGLAAYNEQF
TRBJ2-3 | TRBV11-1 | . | ASSLAGGQDTQY
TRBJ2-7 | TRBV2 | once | ASSVLGGMAYEQY
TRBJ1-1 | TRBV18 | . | ASSHGSATEAF
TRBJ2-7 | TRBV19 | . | ASRVGGSPLSEQY
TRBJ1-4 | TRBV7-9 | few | ASSPQGGGNEKLF
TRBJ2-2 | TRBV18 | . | ASSPSPSGELF
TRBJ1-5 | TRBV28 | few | ASSFKGSGVPQH
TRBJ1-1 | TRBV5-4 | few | ASSLEGVEAF
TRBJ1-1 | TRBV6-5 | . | ASHDGGGYFTEAF
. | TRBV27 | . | ASSSLTSLRNNEQF
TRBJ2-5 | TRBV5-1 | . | ASSLNPGAGGQETQY
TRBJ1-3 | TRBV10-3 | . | AISESGGPGNTIY
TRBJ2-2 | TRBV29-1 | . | SVTSPNTGELF
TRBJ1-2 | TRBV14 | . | ASSQNGYGYT
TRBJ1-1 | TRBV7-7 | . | ASSTDRGTEAF
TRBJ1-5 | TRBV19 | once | ASSTPIRDRNSNQPQH
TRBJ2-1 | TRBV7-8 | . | ASSPGTGVGSEQF
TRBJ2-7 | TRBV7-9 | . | ASSLTGNEQY
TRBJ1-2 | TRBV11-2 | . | ASSLANNYGYT
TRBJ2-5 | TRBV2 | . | ASSWQTQY
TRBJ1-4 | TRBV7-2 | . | ASSGWGANEKLF
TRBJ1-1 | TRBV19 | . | ASSSTGFGVMNTEAF
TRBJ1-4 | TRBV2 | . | ASSEGAEKLF
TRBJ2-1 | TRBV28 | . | ASSPPLLVTIPF
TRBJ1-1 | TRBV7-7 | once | ASSLDLGAEAF
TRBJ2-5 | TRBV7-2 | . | ASSGTSSETQY
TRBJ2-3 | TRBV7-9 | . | ASSPQGVGTDTQY
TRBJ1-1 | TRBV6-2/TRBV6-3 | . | ASSHQGFTEAF
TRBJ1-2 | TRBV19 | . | ASYSGTGVFYGYT
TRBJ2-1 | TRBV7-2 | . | ASSLVLRASSYNEQF
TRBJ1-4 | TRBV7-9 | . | ASSSQGGTVEKLF
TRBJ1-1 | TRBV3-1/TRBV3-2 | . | ASSQGLGGVTF
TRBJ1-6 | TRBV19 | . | ASSRTGNSPLH
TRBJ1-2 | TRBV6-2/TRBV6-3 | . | ASSPSGTHYGYT
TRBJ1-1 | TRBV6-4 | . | ASSEGRNTEAF
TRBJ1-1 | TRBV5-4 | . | ASRPGAGEGYTEAF
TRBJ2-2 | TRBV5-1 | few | ASSRMAVGNGELF
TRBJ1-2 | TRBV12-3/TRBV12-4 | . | ASSLISDYGYT
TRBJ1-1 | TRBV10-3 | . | AISDWGQGEIEAF
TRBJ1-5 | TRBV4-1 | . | ASSLTGLSNQPQH
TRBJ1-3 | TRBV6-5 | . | ASYTSGNTIY
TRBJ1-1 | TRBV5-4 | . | ASSLVAGRAEAF
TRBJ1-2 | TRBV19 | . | ASRGATWRVDGYT
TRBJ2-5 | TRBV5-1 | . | ASRDTSWETQY
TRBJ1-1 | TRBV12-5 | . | ASGLPEENTEAF
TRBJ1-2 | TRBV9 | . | ASSSTAGARDGYT
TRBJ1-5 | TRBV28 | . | ASSPETRGVQPQH
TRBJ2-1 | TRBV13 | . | ASTAFRGDTADEQF